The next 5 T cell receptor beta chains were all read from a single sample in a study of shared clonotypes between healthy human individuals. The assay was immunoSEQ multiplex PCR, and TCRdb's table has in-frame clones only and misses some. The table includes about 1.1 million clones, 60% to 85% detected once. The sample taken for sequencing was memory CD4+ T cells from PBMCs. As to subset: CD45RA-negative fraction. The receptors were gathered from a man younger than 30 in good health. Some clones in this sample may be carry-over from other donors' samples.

CDR3 coding DNA: TGTGCCAGCAGTACTTCCGGGAAGGGCAATCCTTACGAGCAGTACTTC. This gives the protein CASSTSGKGNPYEQYF. V is TRBV28 and J is TRBJ2-7; weak D call: TRBD2 (5 bases). V gave up 5 bases and J gave up 4 bases, with 21 bases separating them. The CDR3 loop spans 16 amino acids. Germline values: CDR1 MDHEN, CDR2 SYDVKM.

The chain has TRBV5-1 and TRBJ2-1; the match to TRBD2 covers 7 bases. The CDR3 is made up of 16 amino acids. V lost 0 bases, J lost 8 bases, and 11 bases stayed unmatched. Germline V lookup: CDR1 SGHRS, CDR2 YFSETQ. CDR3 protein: CASSLGSGSIIDEQFF. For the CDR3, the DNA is TGCGCCAGCAGCTTGGGTAGCGGGTCCATCATCGATGAGCAGTTCTTC.

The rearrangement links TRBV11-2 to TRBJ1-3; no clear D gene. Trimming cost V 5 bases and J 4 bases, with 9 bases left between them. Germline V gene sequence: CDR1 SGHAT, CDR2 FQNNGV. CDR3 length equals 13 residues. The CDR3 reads CASSPTAGNTIYF. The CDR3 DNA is TGTGCCAGCAGCCCCACAGCCGGAAACACCATATATTTT.

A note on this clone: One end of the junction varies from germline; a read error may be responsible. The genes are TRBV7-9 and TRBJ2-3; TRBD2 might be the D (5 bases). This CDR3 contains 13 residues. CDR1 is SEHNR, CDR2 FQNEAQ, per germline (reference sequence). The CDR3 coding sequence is TGTGCCAGCAGCTTCGACGACCGGGGTACGCATAGTTTT. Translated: CASSFDDRGTHSF.

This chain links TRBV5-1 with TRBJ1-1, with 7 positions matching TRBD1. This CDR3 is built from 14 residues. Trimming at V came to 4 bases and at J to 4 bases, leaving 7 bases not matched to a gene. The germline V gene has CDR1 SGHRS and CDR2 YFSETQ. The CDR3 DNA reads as TGCGCCAGCAGCCTGTCAGGGGGACTCACTGAAGCTTTCTTT. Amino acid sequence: CASSLSGGLTEAFF. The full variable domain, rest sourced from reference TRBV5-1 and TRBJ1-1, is KAGVTQTPRYLIKTRGQQVTLSCSPISGHRSVSWYQQTPGQGLQFLFEYFSETQRNKGNFPGRFSGRQFSNSRSEMNVSTLELGDSALYLCASSLSGGLTEAFFGQGTRLTVV.